This T cell receptor beta chain was captured by sequencing in a study of PD-1 blockade in classical Hodgkin lymphoma. Overall study findings and caveats: Healthy donors were reported to have higher baseline TCR diversity than newly diagnosed patients. Sources of repertoire differences remain undefined, possibly disease activity or prior therapy.

Described time point: newly diagnosed, previously untreated cHL patient sample. A comparison was provided by newly diagnosed, untreated classical Hodgkin lymphoma PBMCs. Profiled with immunoSEQ multiplex PCR; TCRdb holds only in-frame clones, not every one. Among tens of thousands of clones, 90% to 95% were seen once, and the ten largest hold about 4.3%. Comment on this clone: No antigen is known for it.

V lost 4 bases, J lost 2 bases, and 12 bases lay in between. The CDR3 totals 15 residues. Germline CDR1 SGHNT, CDR2 YYREEE (reference sequence). V and J are TRBV5-4 and TRBJ2-2; weak D call: TRBD2 (5 bases). This receptor was identified in a human donor with classical Hodgkin lymphoma. Sequenced input: peripheral blood mononuclear cells (PBMCs). The CDR3 DNA is TGTGCCAGCAGCGCGGACTCCCTCAACACCGGGGAGCTGTTTTTT. It translates to CASSADSLNTGELFF.